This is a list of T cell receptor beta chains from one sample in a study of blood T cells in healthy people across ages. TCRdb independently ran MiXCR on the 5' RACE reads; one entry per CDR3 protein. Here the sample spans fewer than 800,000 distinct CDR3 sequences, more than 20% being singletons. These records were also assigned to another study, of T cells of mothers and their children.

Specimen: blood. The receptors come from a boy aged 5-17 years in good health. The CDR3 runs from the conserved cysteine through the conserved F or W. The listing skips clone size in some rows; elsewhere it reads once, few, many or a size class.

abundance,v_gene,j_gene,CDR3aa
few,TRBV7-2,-,CASSLDGGGAVTQYF
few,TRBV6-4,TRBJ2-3,CASTVSGTSTDTQYF
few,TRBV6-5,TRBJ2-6,CASSSPEQGAKVGANVLTF
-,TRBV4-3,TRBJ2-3,CASSQGGPADTQYF
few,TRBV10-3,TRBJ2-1,CAISESGTSGTRLSSYNEQFF
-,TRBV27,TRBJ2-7,CASSNFFLGQGSYEQYF
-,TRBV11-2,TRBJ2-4,CASSFRWGIQYF
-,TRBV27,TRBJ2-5,CASSFPGRTIRNLRETQYF
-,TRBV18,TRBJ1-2,CASSETGSYTF
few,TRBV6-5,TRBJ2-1,CASRRDLEGNEQFF
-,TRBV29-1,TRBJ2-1,CSQGGRAGYNEQFF
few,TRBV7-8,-,CASSLGLAFEQYF